The clone carrying this T cell receptor beta chain turned up a few times. This sample was included in a study of blood T cell repertoires in COVID-19. Produced via immunoSEQ multiplex PCR; TCRdb's table is partial and in-frame only. The repertoire holds around 150,000 clones, with 86% as singletons. The TCR sequence derives from a man aged 18 to 29 with acute or convalescent COVID-19. The sequencing input was peripheral blood.

The CDR3 nucleotides read TGTGCCAGCAGCACCACTAGAGCCGAGACCCAGTACTTC. Protein: CASSTTRAETQYF. V usage is TRBV7-9 and J usage is TRBJ2-5; D might be TRBD2 (5 bases). With 5 bases removed from V and 5 bases from J, the gap between germline ends came to 12 bases. Germline V CDR1 and CDR2: SEHNR, FQNEAQ (reference sequence). The CDR3 extends over 13 amino acids.